The entry below describes one T cell receptor (beta chain). The data stem from a study of type 1 and type 2 diabetes patients. For the study at large: Participants included type 1 and type 2 diabetes patients plus nondiabetic controls.

PCR was run on genomic DNA. Multiplex PCR with 30 forward and 13 reverse primers amplified the TCR beta CDR3. TCRdb fed the multiplex PCR reads into MiXCR, producing one record per CDR3 protein. Among fewer than 300,000 distinct CDR3 sequences, roughly 44% were seen once, and the ten largest hold roughly 13%. The sample was peripheral blood mononuclear cells (PBMCs). The clonotype was recovered from a man younger than 35 with type 2 diabetes.

CDR3 sequence: CASSSNIGNQPQHF. In nucleotides, the CDR3 is TGTGCCAGCAGTAGCAACATCGGGAATCAGCCCCAGCATTTT. The rearrangement links TRBV28 to TRBJ1-5; D is uncertain. Germline V gene lookup returns CDR1 MDHEN and CDR2 SYDVKM. The CDR3 consists of 14 residues. V lost 5 bases, J lost 4 bases, and 12 bases lay in between.